This T cell receptor beta chain was retrieved from a study of T cell responses to AZD1222 COVID-19 vaccine (dated by TCRdb to the early 2020s). For the study in its entirety: Because spike-specific TCR depth and breadth did not differ between the two schedules, AZD1222 recipients who got a second dose at roughly 4 weeks were pooled with those who got a second dose at roughly 12 weeks. A total of about 240 trial participants underwent TCR sequencing, of whom some 210 received two doses of AZD1222 and approximately 25 received two doses of the MenACWY control vaccine. Trial participants were enrolled by age into subgroups of 18-55, 56-69 and 70-plus years, and around 150, 28 and 57 TCR-sequenced participants, respectively, were included in these subgroups.

Beyond this particular receptor, the publication reports: The whole spike protein was spanned by vaccine-associated CD4 TCRs, and dominant responses were seen in regions 160-218 and 743-854. Reportedly, close to half of the unique spike-specific TCRs recognized epitopes lying outside the regions that are mutated in the B.1.351 and B.1.1.7 variants. After two AZD1222 doses, both the breadth and the depth of spike-specific TCRs were significantly higher than at day 0 and than in MenACWY recipients. The 56-69-year group was small, and its depth increase did not reach significance, likely because of low power. Conclusions about previously exposed vaccinees were limited because only six AZD1222 recipients were SARS-CoV-2 seropositive at baseline. Because no day 14 peak-response samples were available, the repertoires could be characterized only after the peak T cell response. Participants were mostly white British, with more females than males. The authors suggested clonal diversity may have been underestimated.

V sheds 3 bases and J sheds 0 bases, leaving 18 bases between their ends. CDR1 and CDR2 were assigned from the germline V gene as ENHRY and SYGVKD. CDR3 length: 18 amino acids, cysteine to phenylalanine. The DNA shown is the 54-base CDR3, in frame from base 1. The CDR3 regions of human TCRbeta chains were analyzed by immunosequencing. From the authors' description of their analysis: TCRs in the repertoires were matched against a reference library of SARS-CoV-2-specific TCRs that had been generated with the MIRA antigen-specificity platform. Breadth was defined as the fraction of unique TCRs that were SARS-CoV-2-associated, and depth was defined as the fraction of total T cells that were SARS-CoV-2-associated. Using the MIRA data, each spike-specific TCR was assigned both to the spike region to which the TCR was reactive and to a CD4 or CD8 class. Log10-transformed breadth and depth values were compared by one-way ANOVA with Sidak's multiple comparisons tests. The table was pulled from immuneACCESS by TCRdb, which kept in-frame rearrangements only. Such tables lose some clones; where checked, under half of the loss comes from unresolved V genes, and the rest has no known cause. Clone size and the V and J calls come from that table; the DNA yielded D and trimming. The sample yields 95,000 to 150,000 clones; 80% to 90% were counted once. The ten largest account for 3.1% of the sample.

Points on this clone: It lacks a known antigen. Base qualities are not provided; no much larger clone lies one nucleotide away.

Taken with the paper, the label for time point translates to: baseline before first vaccination. Vaccinee samples were obtained from the UK trials COV001 and COV002, which included a single-blind randomized controlled phase 2/3 trial of AZD1222 (ChAdOx1 nCoV-19) in healthy adults. Trial participant PBMC samples were collected at day 0 and day 28 after the second dose for TCRbeta chain sequencing. This TCR was recovered from an adult in good health. Specimen: peripheral blood, collected on day 0 of AZD1222 vaccination. The sequence is built from TRBV10-3 and TRBJ1-3; no D gene is confidently identified. The DNA sequence is given as TGTGCCATCAGTGAACTGAGGACTTTTTCCAGCTCTGGAAACACCATATATTTT. It translates to CAISELRTFSSSGNTIYF.